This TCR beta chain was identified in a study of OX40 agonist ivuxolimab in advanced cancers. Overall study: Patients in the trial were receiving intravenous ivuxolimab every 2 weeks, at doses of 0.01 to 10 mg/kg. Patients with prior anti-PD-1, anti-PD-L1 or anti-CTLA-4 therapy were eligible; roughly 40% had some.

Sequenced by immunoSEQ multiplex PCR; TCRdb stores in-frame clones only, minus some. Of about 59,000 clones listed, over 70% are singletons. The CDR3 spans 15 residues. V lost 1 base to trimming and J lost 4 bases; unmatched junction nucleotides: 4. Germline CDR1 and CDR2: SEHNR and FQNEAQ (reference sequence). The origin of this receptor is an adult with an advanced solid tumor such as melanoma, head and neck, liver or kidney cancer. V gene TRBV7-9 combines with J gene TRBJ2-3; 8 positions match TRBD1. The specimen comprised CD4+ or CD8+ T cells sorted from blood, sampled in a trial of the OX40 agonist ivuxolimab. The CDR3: CASSLGQGAADTQYF. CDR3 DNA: TGTGCCAGCAGCTTAGGGCAGGGGGCCGCAGATACGCAGTATTTT.